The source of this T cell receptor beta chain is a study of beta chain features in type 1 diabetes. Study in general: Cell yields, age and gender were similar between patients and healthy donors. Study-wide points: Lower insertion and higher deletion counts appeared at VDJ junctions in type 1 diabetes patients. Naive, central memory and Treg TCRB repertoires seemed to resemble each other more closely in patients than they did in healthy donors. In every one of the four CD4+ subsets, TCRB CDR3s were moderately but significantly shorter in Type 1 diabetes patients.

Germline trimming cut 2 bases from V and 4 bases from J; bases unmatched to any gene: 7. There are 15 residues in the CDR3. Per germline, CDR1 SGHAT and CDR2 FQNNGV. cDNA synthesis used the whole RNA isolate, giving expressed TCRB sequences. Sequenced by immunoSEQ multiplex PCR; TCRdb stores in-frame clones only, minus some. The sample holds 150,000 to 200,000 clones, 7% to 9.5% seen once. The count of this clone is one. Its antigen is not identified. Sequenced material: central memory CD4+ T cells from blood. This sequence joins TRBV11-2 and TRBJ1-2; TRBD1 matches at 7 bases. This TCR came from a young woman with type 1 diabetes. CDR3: CASSLTSDRSYGYTF. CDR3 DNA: TGTGCCAGCAGCTTAACCTCGGACAGGAGCTATGGCTACACCTTC.